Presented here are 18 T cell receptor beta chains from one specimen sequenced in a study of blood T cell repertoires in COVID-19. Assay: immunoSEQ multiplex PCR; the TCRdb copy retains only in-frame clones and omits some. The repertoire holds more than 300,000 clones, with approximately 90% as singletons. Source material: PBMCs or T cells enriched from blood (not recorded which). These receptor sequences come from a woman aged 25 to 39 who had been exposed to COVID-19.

CDR3 sequence: CASKITGETNEKLFF. The CDR3 DNA reads as TGCGCCAGCAAGATTACAGGGGAAACTAATGAAAAACTGTTTTTT. V usage is TRBV5-1 and J usage is TRBJ1-4, with 7 bases lining up with TRBD1. The J segment lost 1 base and the V segment lost 6 bases, leaving 6 bases of the junction unmatched. The germline gives CDR1 SGHRS, CDR2 YFSETQ. This CDR3 region has 15 residues.

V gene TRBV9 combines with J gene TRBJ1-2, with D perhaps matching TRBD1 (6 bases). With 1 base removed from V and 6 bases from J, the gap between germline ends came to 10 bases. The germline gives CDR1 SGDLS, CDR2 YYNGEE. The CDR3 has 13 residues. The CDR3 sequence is CASSVLQGNGYTF. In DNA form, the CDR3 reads TGTGCCAGCAGCGTACTACAGGGCAATGGCTACACCTTC. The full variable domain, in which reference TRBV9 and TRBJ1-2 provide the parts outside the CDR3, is DSGVTQTPKHLITATGQRVTLRCSPRSGDLSVYWYQQSLDQGLQFLIQYYNGEERAKGNILERFSAQQFPDLHSELNLSSLELGDSALYFCASSVLQGNGYTFGSGTRLTVV.

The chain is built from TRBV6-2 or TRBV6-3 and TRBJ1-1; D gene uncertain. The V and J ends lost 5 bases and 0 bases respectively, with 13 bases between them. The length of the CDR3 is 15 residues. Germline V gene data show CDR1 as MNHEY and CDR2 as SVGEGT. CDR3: CASSGEGNLNTEAFF. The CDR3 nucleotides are TGTGCCAGCAGTGGGGAGGGCAACCTGAACACTGAAGCTTTCTTT.

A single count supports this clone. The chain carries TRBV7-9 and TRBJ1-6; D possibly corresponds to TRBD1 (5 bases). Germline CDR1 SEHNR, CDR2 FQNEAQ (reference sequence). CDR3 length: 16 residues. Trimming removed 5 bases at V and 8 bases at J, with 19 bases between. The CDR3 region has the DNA TGTGCCAGCAGCCCCCCCGCCCGGCAGGGTGATTCACCCCTCCACTTT. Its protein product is CASSPPARQGDSPLHF.

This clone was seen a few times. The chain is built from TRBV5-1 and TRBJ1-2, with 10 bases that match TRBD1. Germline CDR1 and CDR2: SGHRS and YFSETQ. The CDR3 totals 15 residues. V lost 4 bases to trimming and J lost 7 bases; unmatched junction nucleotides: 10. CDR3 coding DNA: TGCGCCAGCAGCACCGGGACAGGGGTTATTGGTGGCTACACCTTC. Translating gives CASSTGTGVIGGYTF.

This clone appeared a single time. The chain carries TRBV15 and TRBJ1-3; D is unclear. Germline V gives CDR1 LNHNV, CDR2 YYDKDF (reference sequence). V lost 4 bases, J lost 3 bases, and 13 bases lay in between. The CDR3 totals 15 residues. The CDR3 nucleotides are TGTGCCACCAGCAACAGAGTGGTTAGTGGAAACACCATATATTTT. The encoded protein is CATSNRVVSGNTIYF. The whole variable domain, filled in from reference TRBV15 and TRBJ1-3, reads DAMVIQNPRYQVTQFGKPVTLSCSQTLNHNVMYWYQQKSSQAPKLLFHYYDKDFNNEADTPDNFQSRRPNTSFCFLDIRSPGLGDTAMYLCATSNRVVSGNTIYFGEGSWLTVV.

The CDR3 sequence is CSVEPGTDTQYF. The CDR3 DNA follows: TGCAGCGTTGAGCCAGGCACAGATACGCAGTATTTT. The chain links TRBV29-1 to TRBJ2-3; no firm D call. This CDR3 contains 12 residues. With 3 bases removed from V and 1 base from J, the gap between germline ends came to 5 bases. Germline V gene data show CDR1 as SQVTM and CDR2 as ANQGSEA.

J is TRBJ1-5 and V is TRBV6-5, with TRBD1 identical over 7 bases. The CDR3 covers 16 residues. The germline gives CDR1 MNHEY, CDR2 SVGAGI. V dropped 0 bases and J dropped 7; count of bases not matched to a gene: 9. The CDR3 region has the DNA TGTGCCAGCAGTTACTCGAGGACAGGAGGTTTGCAGCCCCAGCATTTT. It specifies CASSYSRTGGLQPQHF.

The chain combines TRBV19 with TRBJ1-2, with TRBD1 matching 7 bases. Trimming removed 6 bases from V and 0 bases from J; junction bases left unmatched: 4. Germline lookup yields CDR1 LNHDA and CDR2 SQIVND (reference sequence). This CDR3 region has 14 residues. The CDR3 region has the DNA TGTGCCAGTAGACCAGGGGGTCCTAACTATGGCTACACCTTC. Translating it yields CASRPGGPNYGYTF.

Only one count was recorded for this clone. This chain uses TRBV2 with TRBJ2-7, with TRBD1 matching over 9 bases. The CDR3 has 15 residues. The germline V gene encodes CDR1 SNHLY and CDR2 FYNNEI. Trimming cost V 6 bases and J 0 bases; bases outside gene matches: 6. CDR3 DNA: TGTGCCAGCAGAATCCCGGGACAGGGCTCCTACGAGCAGTACTTC. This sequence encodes CASRIPGQGSYEQYF.

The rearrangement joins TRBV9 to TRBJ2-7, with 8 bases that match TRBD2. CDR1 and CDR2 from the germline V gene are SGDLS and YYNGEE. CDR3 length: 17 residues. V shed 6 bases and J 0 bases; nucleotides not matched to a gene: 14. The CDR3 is CASISTRGGPSSYEQYF. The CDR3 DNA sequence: TGTGCCAGCATCTCCACTCGCGGGGGGCCAAGCTCCTACGAGCAGTACTTC.

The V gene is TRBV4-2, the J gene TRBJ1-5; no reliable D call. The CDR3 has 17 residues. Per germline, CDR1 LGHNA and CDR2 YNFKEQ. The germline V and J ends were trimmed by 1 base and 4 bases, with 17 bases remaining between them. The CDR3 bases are TGTGCCAGCAGCCAAGGTCCCGGAGGTACCGGTAATCAGCCCCAGCATTTT. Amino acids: CASSQGPGGTGNQPQHF.

The CDR3 region has the DNA TGTGCCAGCAGCGTAGGGGGAGGGACTAACTATGGCTACACCTTC. Translation: CASSVGGGTNYGYTF. The chain recombines TRBV9 with TRBJ1-2; D not resolved. Germline values: CDR1 SGDLS, CDR2 YYNGEE. Trimming pared 0 bases from V and 0 bases from J, leaving 9 bases between. This CDR3 contains 15 residues.

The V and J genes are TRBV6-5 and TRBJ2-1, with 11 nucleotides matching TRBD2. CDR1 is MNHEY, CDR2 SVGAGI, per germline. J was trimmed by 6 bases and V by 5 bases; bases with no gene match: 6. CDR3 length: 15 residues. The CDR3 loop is CASSRGGLAVNEQFF. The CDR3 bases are TGTGCCAGCAGTCGAGGGGGACTAGCGGTCAATGAGCAGTTCTTC.

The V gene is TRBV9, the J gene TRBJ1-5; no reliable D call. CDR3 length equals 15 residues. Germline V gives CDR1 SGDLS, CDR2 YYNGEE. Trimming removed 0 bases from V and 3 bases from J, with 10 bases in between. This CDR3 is CASSVGPGNNQPQHF. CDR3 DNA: TGTGCCAGCAGCGTAGGCCCAGGTAACAATCAGCCCCAGCATTTT.

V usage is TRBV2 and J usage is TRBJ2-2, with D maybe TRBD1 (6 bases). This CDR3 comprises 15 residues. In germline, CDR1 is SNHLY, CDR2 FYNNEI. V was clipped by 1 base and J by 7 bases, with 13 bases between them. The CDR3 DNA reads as TGTGCCAGCAGTGAAGTGGGGGCGCGAGGCGGGGAGCTGTTTTTT. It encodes CASSEVGARGGELFF.

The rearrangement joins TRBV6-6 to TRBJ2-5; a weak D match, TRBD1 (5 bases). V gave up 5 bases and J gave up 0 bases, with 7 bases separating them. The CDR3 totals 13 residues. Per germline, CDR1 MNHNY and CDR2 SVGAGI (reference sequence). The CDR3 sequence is CASSRQYQETQYF. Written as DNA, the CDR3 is TGTGCCAGCAGTCGACAGTACCAAGAGACCCAGTACTTC.

DNA of the CDR3: TGTGCCAGCAGCCAAGAAATAGGCTCGGGGGGCAATCAGCCCCAGCATTTT. Encoded protein: CASSQEIGSGGNQPQHF. The V gene is TRBV4-2, the J gene TRBJ1-5, with a weak D call TRBD1 (5 bases). CDR3 size: 17 residues. The V gene lost 0 bases and the J gene lost 2 bases, with 14 bases spanning the gap. Germline V gene sequence: CDR1 LGHNA, CDR2 YNFKEQ.